Listed here are 17 T cell receptor beta chains from one sample, sequenced in a study of OX40 agonist ivuxolimab in advanced cancers. Libraries were built with the immunoSEQ multiplex PCR assay. What TCRdb holds here is the immuneACCESS table cut down to in-frame rearrangements. Part of the clones is not present; checked against another copy, under half of the missing clones reflect an unresolved V gene, and the others are unexplained. The table for this sample lists around 80,000 clones; about nine tenths of them were counted only once. Approximately 8% of the sample belongs to the ten largest clones. The starting material was CD4+ or CD8+ T cells sorted from blood, obtained in a trial of the OX40 agonist ivuxolimab. These receptors all come from an adult with an advanced solid tumor such as melanoma, head and neck, liver or kidney cancer.

The chain has TRBV28 and TRBJ2-6, with unresolved D. Deletions cut 1 base from V and 3 bases from J, with 7 bases between. The length of the CDR3 is 15 residues. Germline CDR1 MDHEN, CDR2 SYDVKM. CDR3 DNA sequence: TGTGCCAGCAGTTTATTCGGCGATGGGGCCAACGTCCTGACTTTC. Amino acids: CASSLFGDGANVLTF.

There are a few counts of this clone. V usage is TRBV27 and J usage is TRBJ1-1, with D possibly being TRBD1 (5 bases). The CDR3 has 13 residues. Trimming removed 9 bases at V and 0 bases at J, with 11 bases between. Germline loops: CDR1 MNHEY, CDR2 SMNVEV (reference sequence). DNA for the CDR3: TGTGCCAGTAGACAGTTGATGAACACTGAAGCTTTCTTT. It translates to CASRQLMNTEAFF.

The J gene is TRBJ2-1, the V gene TRBV11-2; 11 bases align to TRBD1. Germline CDR1 reads SGHAT; CDR2 reads FQNNGV. Trimming took 7 bases from V and 16 from J; bases not matched to a gene: 12. The CDR3 has 13 amino acids. The CDR3 DNA follows: TGTGCCAGCATTTCCCTCCTGGACAGGGGGCAATTCTTC. It translates to CASISLLDRGQFF.

V gene TRBV10-2 combines with J gene TRBJ1-1; D is ambiguous. The CDR3 runs to 12 residues. V shed 0 bases and J shed 4 bases, with 3 bases lying between them. Germline CDR1 WSHSY, CDR2 SAAADI. The CDR3 region is CASSESPTEAFF. DNA of the CDR3: TGCGCCAGCAGTGAGTCGCCCACTGAAGCTTTCTTT.

The genes are TRBV6-5 and TRBJ1-1; D might be TRBD1 (5 bases). Germline V gene data show CDR1 as MNHEY and CDR2 as SVGAGI. CDR3 length equals 13 residues. V lost 2 bases, J lost 7 bases, and 11 bases lay in between. Here the CDR3 DNA reads TGTGCCAGCAGTTACCCGGGACTGATTGAAGCTTTCTTT. Encoded protein: CASSYPGLIEAFF.

This clone was counted between two and nine times. This chain links TRBV19 with TRBJ1-2, with no clear D. Per germline, CDR1 LNHDA and CDR2 SQIVND (reference sequence). Trimming cost V 5 bases and J 6 bases, with 7 bases left between them. This CDR3 contains 11 residues. CDR3 amino acids: CASSVGDGYTF. The DNA for the CDR3 is TGTGCCAGTAGTGTGGGCGATGGCTACACCTTC.

The chain links TRBV9 to TRBJ1-2; a possible D gene is TRBD1 (5 bases). CDR1 is SGDLS and CDR2 is YYNGEE in the germline V gene. V lost 0 bases and J 8 bases, leaving 11 bases between the germline ends. The CDR3 runs 13 residues. The CDR3 DNA is TGTGCCAGCAGCGTAGACAGGCCCGACGGCTACACCTTC. This codes for CASSVDRPDGYTF.

The chain combines TRBV7-9 with TRBJ2-2; D is ambiguous. Germline CDR1 is SEHNR and CDR2 is FQNEAQ (reference sequence). The CDR3 extends over 14 amino acids. Deletions cut 4 bases from V and 4 bases from J, with 10 bases between. CDR3 amino acids: CASSSLPSTGELFF. As DNA, the CDR3 is TGTGCCAGCAGCTCGCTCCCGAGCACCGGGGAGCTGTTTTTT.

The chain recombines TRBV15 with TRBJ2-3, with 14 bases aligning to TRBD2. The V gene's germline CDR1 is LNHNV and CDR2 YYDKDF (reference sequence). The CDR3 contains 16 residues. Trimming cost V 2 bases and J 6 bases; bases outside gene matches: 4. The CDR3 sequence is CATSRSGLAGGDTQYF. DNA of the CDR3: TGTGCCACCAGCAGATCAGGACTAGCGGGGGGCGATACGCAGTATTTT.

This chain connects TRBV5-6 to TRBJ1-1; D unclear. The CDR3 length is 12 residues. V lost 4 bases and J 2 bases, leaving 6 bases between the germline ends. Per the germline V gene, CDR1 is SGHDT and CDR2 is YYEEEE. The CDR3 here is CASSGGNTEAFF. The CDR3 DNA is TGTGCCAGCAGCGGTGGCAACACTGAAGCTTTCTTT.

This chain joins TRBV15 and TRBJ1-1; 7 nucleotides match TRBD1. This CDR3 is built from 15 residues. Germline trimming cut 1 base from V and 5 bases from J; bases unmatched to any gene: 7. The germline V gene encodes CDR1 LNHNV and CDR2 YYDKDF (reference sequence). The DNA for the CDR3 is TGTGCCACCAGCAGAGGACAGGGTCCTGGGACTGAAGCTTTCTTT. Encoded protein: CATSRGQGPGTEAFF.

This clone showed up just once. This rearrangement joins TRBV11-2 to TRBJ2-1, with D possibly matching TRBD2 (6 bases). V was shortened by 5 bases and J by 14 bases, with 13 bases between the two germline ends. Germline CDR1 SGHAT, CDR2 FQNNGV. The CDR3 loop spans 11 amino acids. The CDR3 region has the DNA TGTGCCAGCAGCGACGGCGGGGCGGAGTTCTTC. It specifies CASSDGGAEFF. The full variable domain, in which reference TRBV11-2 and TRBJ2-1 provide the parts outside the CDR3, is EAGVAQSPRYKIIEKRQSVAFWCNPISGHATLYWYQQILGQGPKLLIQFQNNGVVDDSQLPKDRFSAERLKGVDSTLKIQPAKLEDSAVYLCASSDGGAEFFGPGTRLTVL.

This clone came up once. The chain joins TRBV5-8 to TRBJ2-4; TRBD1 aligns across 7 bases. Germline CDR1 is SGHTS and CDR2 is YDEGEE. The CDR3 covers 15 residues. Trimming took 4 bases from V and 1 from J; bases not matched to a gene: 5. CDR3 bases: TGTGCCAGCAGCCCGACAGGGTTGGCCAAAAACATTCAGTACTTC. It is translated as CASSPTGLAKNIQYF. Drawing the rest from reference TRBV5-8 and TRBJ2-4, the complete variable domain is EAGVTQSPTHLIKTRGQQATLRCSPISGHTSVYWYQQALGLGLQFLLWYDEGEERNRGNFPPRFSGRQFPNYSSELNVNALELEDSALYLCASSPTGLAKNIQYFGAGTRLSVL.

This chain joins TRBV19 and TRBJ2-3; TRBD2 might be the D (7 bases). The length of the CDR3 is 15 residues. Trimming cost V 1 base and J 3 bases, with 11 bases left between them. Looked up from germline, CDR1 is LNHDA and CDR2 is SQIVND (reference sequence). CDR3 loop: CASSIAGGITDTQYF. CDR3 DNA sequence: TGTGCCAGTAGTATAGCGGGGGGCATAACAGATACGCAGTATTTT.

This chain uses TRBV4-1 with TRBJ1-4; TRBD1 is a possible D gene (6 bases). Per germline, CDR1 MGHRA and CDR2 YSYEKL. The CDR3 is made up of 16 amino acids. Trimming stripped 0 bases from V and 6 bases from J, with 14 bases between. The CDR3 reads CASSQDPAGEDEKLFF. The CDR3 DNA reads as TGCGCCAGCAGCCAAGATCCGGCAGGGGAAGATGAAAAACTGTTTTTT.

This clone appeared once. The CDR3 spells CASSPWGGEQFF. The DNA for the CDR3 is TGTGCCAGCAGTCCTTGGGGGGGTGAGCAGTTCTTC. This chain connects TRBV5-6 to TRBJ2-1, with 7 bases aligning to TRBD2. With 5 bases clipped from V and 9 bases from J, the junction kept 5 bases outside the gene matches. Per germline, CDR1 SGHDT and CDR2 YYEEEE. This CDR3 region has 12 residues.

The chain links TRBV5-8 to TRBJ1-5; 7 bases match TRBD1. This CDR3 has 17 residues. Trimming took 4 bases from V and 1 from J; bases not matched to a gene: 11. Germline CDR1 and CDR2: SGHTS and YDEGEE. CDR3 sequence (DNA): TGTGCCAGCAGCCAAGACAGGGCTCGAACGAGCAATCAGCCCCAGCATTTT. Translating it yields CASSQDRARTSNQPQHF.